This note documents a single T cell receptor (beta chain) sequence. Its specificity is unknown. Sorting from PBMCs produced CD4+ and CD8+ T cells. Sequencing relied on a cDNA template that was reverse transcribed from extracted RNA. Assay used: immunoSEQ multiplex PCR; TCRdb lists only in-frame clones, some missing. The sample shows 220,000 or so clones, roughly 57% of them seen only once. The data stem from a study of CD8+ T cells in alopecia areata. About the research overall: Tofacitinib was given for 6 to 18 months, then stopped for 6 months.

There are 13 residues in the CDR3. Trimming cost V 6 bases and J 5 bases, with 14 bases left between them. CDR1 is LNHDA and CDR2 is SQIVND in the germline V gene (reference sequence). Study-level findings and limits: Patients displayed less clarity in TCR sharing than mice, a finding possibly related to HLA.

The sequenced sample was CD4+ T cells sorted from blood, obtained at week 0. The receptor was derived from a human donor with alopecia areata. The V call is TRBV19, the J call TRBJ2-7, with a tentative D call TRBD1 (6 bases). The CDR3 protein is CASRKTGTNEQYF. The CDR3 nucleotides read TGTGCCAGTAGGAAAACCGGGACAAACGAGCAGTACTTC.